This TCR beta chain is drawn from a study of T cells in women clearing cervical HPV infection. As for the study in general: Controls gave blood once infection was undetectable; cases at lesion identification. Case blood was drawn a median 149 days after lesion detection. Study results and caveats: Timing of associations relative to infection is unclear; T-cell subsets were not isolated.

TCR beta CDR3 amplified by multiplex PCR from roughly 1,300 ng genomic DNA. Assay: immunoSEQ multiplex PCR; the TCRdb copy retains only in-frame clones and omits some. The sample data list 45,000 to 50,000 clones. The CDR3 sequence is 15 residues long. Losses at the gene ends were 3 bases for V and 9 bases for J; bases not matched to a gene: 8. Germline V lookup: CDR1 SGHAT, CDR2 FQNNGV. Comment on this clone: Antigen: not known. The read ends 3 residues shy of where the CDR3 ends; the end is completed using the germline J gene.

The V gene is TRBV11-2, the J gene TRBJ2-1; TRBD2 matches 10 bases. The receptor was isolated from a woman aged 18 to 75 with a cervical HPV16 infection that either progressed to CIN3+ or cleared (not recorded which). Sequencing used blood buffy coat. The CDR3 region is CASSFVLGLASEQFF. CDR3 bases read: TGTGCCAGCAGCTTTGTGCTGGGACTAGCGTCTGAG. Looking up the rest from reference TRBV11-2 and TRBJ2-1 gives the full variable domain: EAGVAQSPRYKIIEKRQSVAFWCNPISGHATLYWYQQILGQGPKLLIQFQNNGVVDDSQLPKDRFSAERLKGVDSTLKIQPAKLEDSAVYLCASSFVLGLASEQFFGPGTRLTVL.